The 18 T cell receptor beta chains below come from one sample, sequenced in a study of CD8 T cells in Susac syndrome. It was with random hexamers that about 0.45 to 1 ug RNA was reverse transcribed. TCRdb re-derived calls from the immunoSEQ multiplex PCR reads in MiXCR, one entry per CDR3 protein. This sample has about 140,000 distinct CDR3 sequences, with approximately 93% found just once. The specimen sequenced was CD8+ T cells from PBMCs. These receptors came from a human donor in good health.

This sequence joins TRBV27 and TRBJ2-1; no reliable D call. Germline V gene data show CDR1 as MNHEY and CDR2 as SMNVEV (reference sequence). This CDR3 contains 11 residues. V was shortened by 8 bases and J by 5 bases, with 7 bases between the two germline ends. The CDR3 nucleotides are TGTGCCAGCGGTGGGGACAATGAGCAGTTCTTC. Residues: CASGGDNEQFF.

The V and J genes are TRBV11-2 and TRBJ2-3, with D possibly TRBD2 on 6 matching bases. CDR1 SGHAT and CDR2 FQNNGV come from the germline V gene. V lost 4 bases and J lost 4, with 18 bases in between. This CDR3 is built from 16 residues. CDR3 region: CASSSGVGGGADTQYF. As DNA, the CDR3 is TGTGCCAGCAGCTCAGGTGTCGGGGGTGGGGCAGATACGCAGTATTTT.

The chain is built from TRBV29-1 and TRBJ2-5, with 7 bases aligning to TRBD1. With V trimmed by 4 bases and J by 4 bases, 9 bases remained unmatched. Germline V gene sequence: CDR1 SQVTM, CDR2 ANQGSEA. This CDR3 has 14 residues. CDR3 sequence reads: CSVVGQGVGETQYF. In DNA form, the CDR3 reads TGCAGCGTTGTTGGGCAGGGGGTAGGAGAGACCCAGTACTTC.

The rearrangement links TRBV27 to TRBJ2-4; D is perhaps TRBD2 (6 bases). The CDR3 loop spans 14 amino acids. Looked up from germline, CDR1 is MNHEY and CDR2 is SMNVEV (reference sequence). The V end lost 3 bases, the J end lost 8 bases, and 14 bases lay between the germline ends. The CDR3 DNA reads TGTGCCAGCAGTTTTTCGGCGGGATACGACATTCAGTACTTC. Its translation: CASSFSAGYDIQYF.

The J gene is TRBJ2-7, the V gene TRBV2; D not certain. CDR3 length: 15 residues. Per the germline V gene, CDR1 is SNHLY and CDR2 is FYNNEI. The V gene lost 1 base and the J gene lost 3 bases, with 13 bases spanning the gap. The CDR3 loop is CASSEGPVSVYEQYF. Here the CDR3 DNA reads TGTGCCAGCAGTGAAGGTCCTGTTTCCGTCTACGAGCAGTACTTC. The variable domain in full, with the rest retrieved from reference TRBV2 and TRBJ2-7, is EPEVTQTPSHQVTQMGQEVILRCVPISNHLYFYWYRQILGQKVEFLVSFYNNEISEKSEIFDDQFSVERPDGSNFTLKIRSTKLEDSAMYFCASSEGPVSVYEQYFGPGTRLTVT.

This chain uses TRBV6-2 or TRBV6-3 with TRBJ2-1; D is undetermined. Deletions cut 7 bases from V and 8 bases from J, with 9 bases between. CDR3 length equals 11 residues. Per germline, CDR1 MNHEY and CDR2 SVGEGT. The CDR3 coding sequence is TGTGCCAGCACTACCGCGGATGAGCAGTTCTTC. This codes for CASTTADEQFF.

V gene TRBV14 combines with J gene TRBJ2-5, with TRBD2 as a possible D gene (6 bases). This CDR3 region has 14 residues. Germline assignment: CDR1 SGHDN and CDR2 FVKESK. The V end lost 7 bases, the J end lost 3 bases, and 15 bases lay between the germline ends. DNA of the CDR3: TGTGCCAGCAACTGGGACGGCGGGGAAGAGACCCAGTACTTC. Its translation: CASNWDGGEETQYF.

This chain uses TRBV6-5 with TRBJ2-3; D might be TRBD2 (5 bases). V was pared by 0 bases and J by 0 bases, with 13 bases between. Germline-derived CDR1 and CDR2 are MNHEY and SVGAGI. The CDR3 consists of 17 residues. The CDR3 reads CASSYSGVAVSTDTQYF. The DNA of the CDR3 is TGTGCCAGCAGTTACTCGGGAGTAGCCGTTAGCACAGATACGCAGTATTTT.

This chain uses TRBV20-1 with TRBJ2-7, with D unclear. The germline V gene encodes CDR1 DFQATT and CDR2 SNEGSKA (reference sequence). The CDR3 contains 12 residues. Trimming removed 3 bases at V and 4 bases at J, with 10 bases between. In DNA form, the CDR3 reads TGCAGTGCTAGGGATATATTGTACGAGCAGTACTTC. This translates into CSARDILYEQYF.

Concerning this clonotype itself: The junction shows a germline mismatch at one end, possibly a read error. This rearrangement joins TRBV30 to TRBJ1-5; unclear D gene. CDR3 length: 13 amino acids. Germline V gives CDR1 GTSNPN, CDR2 SVGIG (reference sequence). CDR3 sequence reads: CAWRPKGNHPQHF. CDR3 bases: TGTGCCTGGAGACCGAAGGGCAATCACCCCCAGCATTTT.

The chain links TRBV7-2 to TRBJ1-2, with 7 bases identical to TRBD1. CDR1 is SGHTA, CDR2 FQGNSA, per germline. V shed 1 base and J 4 bases; nucleotides not matched to a gene: 6. CDR3 size: 15 residues. The CDR3 sequence is CASSLGSRQGYGYTF. DNA for the CDR3: TGTGCCAGCAGCTTAGGGAGTAGACAGGGCTATGGCTACACCTTC.

This clonotype was detected once. The V gene is TRBV24-1, the J gene TRBJ2-5; D unresolved. The length of the CDR3 is 15 residues. The germline V gene has CDR1 KGHDR and CDR2 SFDVKD. Between the trimmed V and J ends, which lost 7 bases and 4 bases, there was a span of 18 bases. CDR3 nucleotides: TGTGCCACCAGACCCCGAAGAGCCGAAGGAGAGACCCAGTACTTC. It translates to CATRPRRAEGETQYF.

V gene TRBV27 combines with J gene TRBJ2-5, with no clear D. Germline V CDR1 and CDR2: MNHEY, SMNVEV (reference sequence). The ends were cut back, 7 bases at V and 5 bases at J, with 14 bases in the middle. The CDR3 has 13 amino acids. CDR3 sequence reads: CASKDPPWETQYF. The CDR3 DNA reads as TGTGCCAGCAAAGACCCCCCGTGGGAGACCCAGTACTTC.

The V and J genes are TRBV27 and TRBJ2-7; 7 nucleotides match TRBD2. V shed 4 bases, J shed 4 bases, and the junction held 4 bases outside the gene matches. The CDR3 is 13 residues long. Germline CDR1 MNHEY, CDR2 SMNVEV (reference sequence). CDR3 nucleotides: TGTGCCAGCAGTTCCGGGAGGAGGTACGAGCAGTACTTC. This gives the protein CASSSGRRYEQYF.

The table lists this clonotype with a count of one. The chain is built from TRBV12-3 or TRBV12-4 and TRBJ2-7, with TRBD2 matching over 7 bases. The CDR3 has 14 residues. With V trimmed by 5 bases and J by 2 bases, 6 bases remained unmatched. CDR3: CASSPYGLAYEQYF. As DNA, the CDR3 is TGTGCCAGCAGTCCCTACGGACTAGCCTACGAGCAGTACTTC.

This chain joins TRBV29-1 and TRBJ2-7, with D unclear. This CDR3 region has 10 residues. Between the trimmed V and J ends, which lost 3 bases and 6 bases, there was a span of 6 bases. Germline assignment: CDR1 SQVTM and CDR2 ANQGSEA. In DNA form, the CDR3 reads TGCAGCGTTGATGGCGGCGAGCAGTACTTC. It encodes CSVDGGEQYF.

This clonotype was observed a handful of times. The chain uses TRBV9 and TRBJ2-1; 9 bases match TRBD1. Per the germline V gene, CDR1 is SGDLS and CDR2 is YYNGEE. The CDR3 consists of 12 residues. J was trimmed by 7 bases and V by 5 bases; bases with no gene match: 1. CDR3 loop: CASSDRGNEQFF. In DNA, the CDR3 is TGTGCCAGCAGTGACAGGGGGAATGAGCAGTTCTTC.

Details on this clonotype: One end of the junction fails to match germline, which may point to a read error. CDR3 DNA: TGTGCCAGCAGTTTAGGCGGGAACTACGAGCAGTACTTC. Amino acid sequence: CASSLGGNYEQYF. The chain has TRBV7-9 and TRBJ2-7; tentative D call: TRBD2 (6 bases). CDR1 and CDR2 from the germline V gene are SEHNR and FQNEAQ (reference sequence). CDR3 length: 13 residues.